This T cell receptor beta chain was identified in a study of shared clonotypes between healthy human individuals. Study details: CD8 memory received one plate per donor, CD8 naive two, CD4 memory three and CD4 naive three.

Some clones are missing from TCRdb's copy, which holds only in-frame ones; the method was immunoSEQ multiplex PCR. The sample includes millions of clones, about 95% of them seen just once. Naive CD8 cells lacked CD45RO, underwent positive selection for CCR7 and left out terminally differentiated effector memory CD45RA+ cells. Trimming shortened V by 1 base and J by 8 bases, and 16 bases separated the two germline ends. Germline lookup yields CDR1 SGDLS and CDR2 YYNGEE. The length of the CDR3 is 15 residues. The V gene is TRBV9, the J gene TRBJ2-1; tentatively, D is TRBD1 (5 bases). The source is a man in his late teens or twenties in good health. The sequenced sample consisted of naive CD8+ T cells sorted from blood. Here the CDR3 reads CASSVPSGSDYEQFF. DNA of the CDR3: TGTGCCAGCAGCGTACCGTCAGGGTCAGACTATGAGCAGTTCTTC.